The table lists the clone carrying this TCR beta chain with a few counts. Its cognate antigen is unknown. This record belongs to a study of vaccination and CD4 T cells after COVID-19. Findings and caveats of the study: SARS-CoV-2-reactive clonotypes showed a nonsignificant median rise from about 20 to 38. Convalescent patients' vaccine-specific clones were spike mono-reactive in 304 of 307 cases.

Treatment specified: approximately nine-day PBMC culture with coronavirus spike peptide pools or control peptides (ViraFEST assay). In the ViraFEST assay, peptide-pool expansion preceded TCR sequencing of expanded clonotypes. The CDR3 is made up of 14 amino acids. Between the trimmed V and J ends, which lost 3 bases and 3 bases, there was a span of 12 bases. The germline gives CDR1 DFQATT, CDR2 SNEGSKA (reference sequence). The Oncomine TCR Beta short-read assay was what sequenced the DNA obtained from cultured CD4+ T cells. Via MiXCR, TCRdb re-called the PCR reads, giving one row per CDR3 protein. The table has about 13,000 distinct CDR3 sequences, approximately 46% seen once; the top ten hold 7.8%.

The origin of this receptor is a human donor who had recovered from COVID-19. Here the sequenced sample was CD4+ T cells from blood, cultured in vitro, taken after SARS-CoV-2 vaccination. The chain employs TRBV20-1 and TRBJ1-5, with D possibly matching TRBD1 (5 bases). The CDR3 DNA is TGCAGTGCTAGTGAAGACAGTACCAATCAGCCCCAGCATTTT. As protein: CSASEDSTNQPQHF.